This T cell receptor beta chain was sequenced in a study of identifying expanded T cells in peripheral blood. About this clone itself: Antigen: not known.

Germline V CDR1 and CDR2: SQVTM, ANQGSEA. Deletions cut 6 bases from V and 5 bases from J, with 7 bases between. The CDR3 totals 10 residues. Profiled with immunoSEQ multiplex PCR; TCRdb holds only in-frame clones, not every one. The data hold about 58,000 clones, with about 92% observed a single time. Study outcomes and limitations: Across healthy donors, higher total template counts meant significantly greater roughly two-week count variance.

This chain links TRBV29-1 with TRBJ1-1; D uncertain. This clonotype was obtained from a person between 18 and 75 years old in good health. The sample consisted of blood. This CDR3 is CSVVETEAFF. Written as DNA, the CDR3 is TGCAGCGTCGTAGAAACTGAAGCTTTCTTT. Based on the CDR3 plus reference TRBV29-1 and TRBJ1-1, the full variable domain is SAVISQKPSRDICQRGTSLTIQCQVDSQVTMMFWYRQQPGQSLTLIATANQGSEATYESGFVIDKFPISRPNLTFSTLTVSNMSPEDSSIYLCSVVETEAFFGQGTRLTVV.